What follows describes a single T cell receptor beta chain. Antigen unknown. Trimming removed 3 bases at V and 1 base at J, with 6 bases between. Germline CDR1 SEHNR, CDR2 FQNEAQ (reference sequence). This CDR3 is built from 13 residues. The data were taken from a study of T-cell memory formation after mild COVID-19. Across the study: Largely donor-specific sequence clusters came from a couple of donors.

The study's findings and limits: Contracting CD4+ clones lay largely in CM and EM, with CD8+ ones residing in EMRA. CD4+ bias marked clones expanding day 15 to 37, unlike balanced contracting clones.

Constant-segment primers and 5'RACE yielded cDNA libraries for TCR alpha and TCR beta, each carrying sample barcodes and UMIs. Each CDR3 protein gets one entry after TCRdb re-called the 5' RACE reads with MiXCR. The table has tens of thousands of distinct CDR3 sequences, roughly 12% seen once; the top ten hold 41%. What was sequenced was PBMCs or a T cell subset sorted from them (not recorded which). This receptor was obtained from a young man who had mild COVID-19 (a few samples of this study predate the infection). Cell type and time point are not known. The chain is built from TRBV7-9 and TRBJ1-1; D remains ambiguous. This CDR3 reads CASSFFPNTEAFF. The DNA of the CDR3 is TGTGCCAGCAGCTTTTTTCCGAACACTGAAGCTTTCTTT.